This TCR beta chain was documented in a study of blood T cells in healthy people across ages. This clonotype has just a few counts. As yet, its antigen is unknown. The use of a sample-barcoded 5' primer and a J-beta primer mix characterized a second PCR of roughly 7 to 11 cycles. TCRdb ran MiXCR on the 5' RACE reads and lists one entry per CDR3 protein. The data contain about 800,000 distinct CDR3 sequences, 25% of them singletons. Overall study results and limits: It was the long-lived donors that had more naive CD4+ cells and higher diversity than aged donors.

Losses at the gene ends were 6 bases for V and 6 bases for J; bases not matched to a gene: 8. This CDR3 has 14 amino acids. The data were also submitted as part of a second study, on T cells of mothers and their children.

This TCR was recovered from a boy aged 10-17 years in good health. The sequenced sample was blood. This chain links TRBV12-3 or TRBV12-4 with TRBJ2-3, with TRBD1 matching 8 bases. CDR3 nucleotide sequence: TGTGCCAGCAGGACGGACAGGGATCGCGATACGCAGTATTTT. It translates to CASRTDRDRDTQYF.